These 28 T cell receptor beta chains originate from one sample sequenced in a study of blood T cell repertoires in COVID-19. TCRdb's table, derived via immunoSEQ multiplex PCR, lists solely in-frame clones and lacks some. The sample holds around 140,000 clones, around 81% seen once. The sequencing input was peripheral blood. These receptors all stem from a woman aged 55-75 years with active or convalescent COVID-19.

In DNA, the CDR3 is TGTGCCAGCAGTCCTAGGGTGGTGACAGAAAGCACAGATACGCAGTATTTT. Amino acids: CASSPRVVTESTDTQYF. The chain carries TRBV6-6 and TRBJ2-3; D is possibly TRBD1 (5 bases). CDR3 length: 17 amino acids. Trimming took off 5 bases at V and 0 bases at J, with 18 bases between the two ends. Per germline, CDR1 MNHNY and CDR2 SVGAGI (reference sequence).

This rearrangement joins TRBV5-1 to TRBJ1-2; 12 nucleotides agree with TRBD1. The V gene's germline CDR1 is SGHRS and CDR2 YFSETQ. The CDR3 spans 15 residues. The V and J ends lost 4 bases and 6 bases, in that order; junction bases with no gene match: 7. CDR3 loop: CASSPGTGGADGYTF. CDR3 nucleotide sequence: TGCGCCAGCAGCCCGGGGACAGGGGGCGCGGATGGCTACACCTTC.

This rearrangement joins TRBV24-1 to TRBJ2-1; D might be TRBD2 (6 bases). This CDR3 has 12 amino acids. The V and J ends lost 5 bases and 8 bases respectively, with 9 bases between them. Germline-derived CDR1 and CDR2 are KGHDR and SFDVKD. CDR3 coding DNA: TGTGCCACCAGTGTGAGGAGGGATGAGCAGTTCTTC. This gives the protein CATSVRRDEQFF.

This sequence joins TRBV19 and TRBJ1-6; possibly TRBD1 for D (5 bases). The CDR3 covers 14 residues. Looked up from germline, CDR1 is LNHDA and CDR2 is SQIVND (reference sequence). V was cut by 1 base and J by 9 bases, with 10 bases left in between. The CDR3 spells CASSIVGRGSPLHF. The CDR3 DNA follows: TGTGCCAGTAGTATAGTCGGTAGGGGTTCACCCCTCCACTTT.

The rearrangement joins TRBV5-6 to TRBJ2-5; the match to TRBD2 covers 7 bases. The CDR3 is made up of 16 amino acids. The germline gives CDR1 SGHDT, CDR2 YYEEEE. V shed 2 bases and J 5 bases; nucleotides not matched to a gene: 12. The CDR3 DNA follows: TGTGCCAGCAGCTTTTCTTTGGATAGCGGGTGGGAGACCCAGTACTTC. Amino acid sequence: CASSFSLDSGWETQYF.

The chain joins TRBV20-1 to TRBJ1-5; D gene ambiguous. The CDR3 is 15 amino acids. Trimming removed 3 bases at V and 4 bases at J, with 16 bases between. Germline V gene lookup returns CDR1 DFQATT and CDR2 SNEGSKA (reference sequence). In nucleotides, the CDR3 is TGCAGTGCTAGTTTTGCTCGACAACGAAATCAGCCCCAGCATTTT. The encoded protein is CSASFARQRNQPQHF.

The rearrangement links TRBV7-9 to TRBJ2-4, with 11 bases fitting TRBD2. Germline V gene sequence: CDR1 SEHNR, CDR2 FQNEAQ (reference sequence). The V gene end was trimmed by 4 bases and the J gene end by 0 bases; junction bases not matched to a gene: 11. The CDR3 loop spans 19 amino acids. CDR3 nucleotide sequence: TGTGCCAGCAGCTCCTATCTAGCGGGGGGACCACTAGCCAAAAACATTCAGTACTTC. Translated, it gives CASSSYLAGGPLAKNIQYF.

The chain uses TRBV5-1 and TRBJ1-1; D is ambiguous. Per germline, CDR1 SGHRS and CDR2 YFSETQ. Trimming pared 4 bases from V and 6 bases from J, leaving 16 bases between. The CDR3 has 14 residues. In DNA, the CDR3 is TGCGCCAGCAGCCCCTGGAGCTACGTACCTGAAGCTTTCTTT. As protein: CASSPWSYVPEAFF.

The CDR3 DNA is TGTGCCAGCAGTTTGGGACAGGCGGGGCCCGAGCAGTACTTC. This encodes CASSLGQAGPEQYF. This chain links TRBV7-8 with TRBJ2-7, with 8 nucleotides matching TRBD1. The CDR3 is 14 residues long. Germline loops: CDR1 SGHVS, CDR2 FQNEAQ. The V segment lost 6 bases and the J segment 6 bases; nucleotides outside the gene matches: 10. The complete variable domain, with remaining parts taken from reference TRBV7-8 and TRBJ2-7, reads GAGVSQSPRYKVAKRGQDVALRCDPISGHVSLFWYQQALGQGPEFLTYFQNEAQLDKSGLPSDRFFAERPEGSVSTLKIQRTQQEDSAVYLCASSLGQAGPEQYFGPGTRLTVT.

This chain joins TRBV6-6 and TRBJ1-1, with no clear D. Per the germline V gene, CDR1 is MNHNY and CDR2 is SVGAGI (reference sequence). V lost 0 bases and J 2 bases, leaving 7 bases between the germline ends. The CDR3 is 14 residues long. CDR3 nucleotides: TGTGCCAGCAGTTACTCCGCCAGAAACACTGAAGCTTTCTTT. Protein: CASSYSARNTEAFF.

Here the CDR3 reads CASSPRLAGLVTDTQYF. The CDR3 DNA reads TGCGCCAGCAGCCCCCGCCTAGCGGGGCTCGTGACAGATACGCAGTATTTT. V is TRBV4-3 and J is TRBJ2-3; TRBD2 agrees at 9 bases. CDR1 and CDR2 from the germline V gene are LGHNA and YSLEER. Germline trimming cut 4 bases from V and 3 bases from J; bases unmatched to any gene: 11. The CDR3 extends over 17 amino acids.

This chain connects TRBV12-3 or TRBV12-4 to TRBJ1-1; a weak D match, TRBD1 (6 bases). V shed 6 bases and J shed 0 bases, with 8 bases lying between them. CDR3 size: 13 residues. Here the CDR3 reads CASSRGMNTEAFF. The CDR3, as DNA: TGTGCCAGCAGCAGGGGTATGAACACTGAAGCTTTCTTT.

This chain connects TRBV3-1 (or the pseudogene TRBV3-2) to TRBJ1-6, with D unclear. The V end lost 4 bases, the J end lost 6 bases, and 4 bases lay between the germline ends. Looked up from germline, CDR1 is LGHDT and CDR2 is YNNKEL (reference sequence). The length of the CDR3 is 12 residues. The CDR3 region is CASSPINSPLHF. As DNA, the CDR3 is TGTGCCAGCAGCCCCATTAATTCACCCCTCCACTTT.

The rearrangement links TRBV19 to TRBJ1-2; possibly TRBD1 for D (5 bases). This CDR3 is built from 12 residues. V lost 5 bases and J lost 6, with 10 bases in between. Germline V CDR1 and CDR2: LNHDA, SQIVND (reference sequence). CDR3 residues: CASSRSGNGYTF. The CDR3 region has the DNA TGTGCCAGTAGTCGGTCAGGGAATGGCTACACCTTC.

The chain employs TRBV18 and TRBJ1-1; D gene uncertain. The CDR3 consists of 14 residues. Germline CDR1 is KGHSH and CDR2 is LQKENI. Deletions cut 2 bases from V and 0 bases from J, with 7 bases between. CDR3 DNA sequence: TGTGCCAGCTCACCAAGTAGTGTGAACACTGAAGCTTTCTTT. Translation: CASSPSSVNTEAFF.

The chain has TRBV3-1 (or the pseudogene TRBV3-2) and TRBJ1-1; no reliable D call. CDR1 is LGHDT, CDR2 YNNKEL, per germline (reference sequence). The CDR3 extends over 13 amino acids. The germline V and J ends were trimmed by 4 bases and 1 base, with 7 bases remaining between them. CDR3 DNA sequence: TGTGCCAGCAGCCCTCCAGGGAACACTGAAGCTTTCTTT. This translates into CASSPPGNTEAFF.

The gene calls are TRBV4-1 and TRBJ2-1, with D maybe TRBD1 (6 bases). Germline V gene lookup returns CDR1 MGHRA and CDR2 YSYEKL. Trimming took 2 bases from V and 4 from J, leaving 12 bases between them. The CDR3 loop spans 15 amino acids. The CDR3 here is CASSQQGSSYNEQFF. The CDR3 DNA follows: TGCGCCAGCAGCCAACAGGGGTCCTCTTACAATGAGCAGTTCTTC.

The rearrangement joins TRBV11-1 to TRBJ2-1, with 8 bases aligning to TRBD1. CDR1 SGHAT and CDR2 FQDESV come from the germline V gene (reference sequence). Losses at the gene ends were 5 bases for V and 6 bases for J; bases not matched to a gene: 12. The CDR3 has 16 amino acids. The CDR3 is CASSLDLGQGANEQFF. The CDR3 DNA is TGTGCCAGCAGCCTCGATTTAGGACAGGGTGCCAATGAGCAGTTCTTC.

V is TRBV28 and J is TRBJ2-7, with D maybe TRBD2 (5 bases). CDR3 length equals 13 residues. The germline gives CDR1 MDHEN, CDR2 SYDVKM. Trimming took 3 bases from V and 2 from J, leaving 8 bases between them. The CDR3 is CASSLTGTYEQYV. As DNA, the CDR3 is TGTGCCAGCAGTTTGACGGGAACCTACGAGCAGTACGTC.

The chain carries TRBV12-2 and TRBJ2-5; TRBD1, the table's D call, lacks a check against the DNA. TRBV12-2 is designated a pseudogene. The CDR3 consists of 17 residues. The CDR3 here is CASRLFGKDRGWETQYF. CDR3 DNA sequence: TGTGCAAGTCGCTTATTCGGAAAAGACAGGGGATGGGAGACCCAGTACTTC.

V gene TRBV9 combines with J gene TRBJ1-6, with D possibly matching TRBD1 (5 bases). The germline CDR1 and CDR2 sequences are SGDLS and YYNGEE. Trimming shortened V by 4 bases and J by 4 bases, and 6 bases separated the two germline ends. The CDR3 covers 13 residues. CDR3 sequence: CASSSGYNSPLHF. CDR3 coding DNA: TGTGCCAGCAGCTCAGGGTATAATTCACCCCTCCACTTT.

The V call is TRBV18, the J call TRBJ2-7, with 8 bases aligning to TRBD1. This CDR3 contains 19 residues. Per the germline V gene, CDR1 is KGHSH and CDR2 is LQKENI. Germline trimming cut 3 bases from V and 2 bases from J; bases unmatched to any gene: 18. CDR3 sequence reads: CASSPRLSLTGDNPYEQYV. The CDR3 region has the DNA TGTGCCAGCTCACCTCGACTTTCCCTGACAGGGGATAATCCCTACGAGCAGTACGTC.

The J gene is TRBJ2-7, the V gene TRBV28, with 9 bases aligning to TRBD2. CDR3 size: 16 residues. Germline values: CDR1 MDHEN, CDR2 SYDVKM. With V trimmed by 9 bases and J by 4 bases, 16 bases remained unmatched. In DNA, the CDR3 is TGTGCCAGAGCATATCGGGCGGGGGGGCCGCAGTACGAGCAGTACGTC. Its translation: CARAYRAGGPQYEQYV.

The genes are TRBV7-9 and TRBJ2-1, with TRBD2 matching over 14 bases. Germline V CDR1 and CDR2: SEHNR, FQNEAQ (reference sequence). The junction had 4 bases not matched to a gene; V was cut back by 5 bases and J by 10 bases. CDR3 length equals 14 residues. In DNA, the CDR3 is TGTGCCAGCAGCCGGGGACTAGCGGGAGAGGAGCAGTTCTTC. Translation: CASSRGLAGEEQFF.

The chain has TRBV2 and TRBJ1-4; the match to TRBD1 covers 7 bases. CDR1 is SNHLY and CDR2 is FYNNEI in the germline V gene. The CDR3 runs to 16 residues. Germline trimming cut 6 bases from V and 6 bases from J; bases unmatched to any gene: 13. The DNA for the CDR3 is TGTGCCAGCAGGAGACCCGTGACAGGGACCGATGAAAAACTGTTTTTT. This sequence encodes CASRRPVTGTDEKLFF.

The V call is TRBV10-3, the J call TRBJ2-1; 14 nucleotides match TRBD2. V lost 5 bases and J lost 10; bases outside the gene matches: 13. The CDR3 length is 17 residues. Per the germline V gene, CDR1 is ENHRY and CDR2 is SYGVKD. This CDR3 is CAISPSGTSGGNREQFF. The CDR3 DNA follows: TGTGCCATCAGTCCTTCGGGGACTAGCGGGGGAAACAGGGAGCAGTTCTTC.

This chain joins TRBV12-3 or TRBV12-4 and TRBJ2-7; D gene uncertain. CDR3 size: 13 residues. V lost 1 base and J lost 4, with 8 bases in between. CDR3 coding DNA: TGTGCCAGCAGTTTAGTCGGTCCGTACGAGCAGTACTTC. As protein: CASSLVGPYEQYF.

V gene TRBV24-1 combines with J gene TRBJ2-1; 7 bases line up with TRBD1. The CDR3 sequence is 16 residues long. J lost 5 bases, V lost 4 bases, and 10 bases had no gene match. Looked up from germline, CDR1 is KGHDR and CDR2 is SFDVKD. CDR3 protein: CATSDRPGQTNNEQFF. The CDR3 DNA sequence: TGTGCCACCAGTGACCGTCCGGGACAGACAAACAATGAGCAGTTCTTC.